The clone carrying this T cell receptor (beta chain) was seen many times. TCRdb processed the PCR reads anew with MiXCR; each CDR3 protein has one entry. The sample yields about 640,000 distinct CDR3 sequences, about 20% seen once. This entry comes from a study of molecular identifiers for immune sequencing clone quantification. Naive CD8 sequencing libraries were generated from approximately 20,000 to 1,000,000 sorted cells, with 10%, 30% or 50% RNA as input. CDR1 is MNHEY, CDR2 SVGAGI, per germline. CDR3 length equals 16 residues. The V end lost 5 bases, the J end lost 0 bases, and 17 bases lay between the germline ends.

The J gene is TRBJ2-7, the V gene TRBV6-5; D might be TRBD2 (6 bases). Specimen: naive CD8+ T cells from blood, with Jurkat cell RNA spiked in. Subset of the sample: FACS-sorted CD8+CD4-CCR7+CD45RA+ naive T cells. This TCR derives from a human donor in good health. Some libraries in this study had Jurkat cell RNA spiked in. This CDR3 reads CASSPLSGGSSYEQYF. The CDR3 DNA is TGTGCCAGCAGTCCTCTGTCCGGGGGAAGCTCCTACGAGCAGTACTTC.